These T cell receptor beta chains were read from a single sample in a study of metastatic and nonmetastatic thyroid tumors. TCRdb used MiXCR to call clones anew from the PCR reads. The sample yields approximately 21,000 clones, about 16% seen once. Sample: blood. The receptors originated from a male donor with papillary thyroid cancer or a benign thyroid nodule (not recorded which). Some clones in this sample may be carry-over from other donors' samples. Each CDR3 is given with its conserved first and last residue. D genes are given only for firm matches. Not all rows give a size; the values are once, few, many and, for expanded clones, a class.

j_call d_call clone_size v_call cdr3_aa cdr3_nt
TRBJ2-7 - medium-sized TRBV6-2/TRBV6-3 CASRTRVNEQYF TGTGCCAGCAGAACCAGGGTTAACGAGCAGTACTTC
TRBJ2-1 TRBD2 many TRBV5-1 CASSLVAGPLNEQFF TGCGCCAGCAGCTTGGTAGCGGGGCCCCTCAATGAGCAGTTCTTC
TRBJ2-6 TRBD2 many TRBV19 CASSIAGGSGANVLTF TGTGCCAGTAGTATAGCGGGGGGCTCTGGGGCCAACGTCCTGACTTTC
TRBJ2-5 - many TRBV4-2 CASSQAEGRQETQYF TGTGCCAGCAGCCAAGCCGAGGGACGCCAAGAGACCCAGTACTTC
TRBJ2-5 - medium-sized TRBV27 CASSLKTQYF TGTGCCAGCAGTTTAAAGACCCAGTACTTC
TRBJ1-1 TRBD1 medium-sized TRBV30 CAWKGQLNTEAFF TGTGCCTGGAAGGGACAGCTGAACACTGAAGCTTTCTTT
TRBJ2-7 TRBD2 medium-sized TRBV6-5 CASSVLAGGPGTTYEQYF TGTGCCAGCAGTGTACTAGCGGGAGGGCCAGGGACTACCTACGAGCAGTACTTC
TRBJ2-1 TRBD2 many TRBV28 CASSLTLGGGDNEQFF TGTGCCAGCAGTTTAACTCTGGGCGGGGGTGACAATGAGCAGTTCTTC
TRBJ1-2 - many TRBV7-9 CASSPMGYGYTF TGTGCCAGCAGCCCGATGGGCTATGGCTACACCTTC
TRBJ2-5 - many TRBV7-7 CASSQGETQYF TGTGCTAGCAGCCAAGGGGAGACCCAGTACTTC
TRBJ2-1 - - TRBV11-2 CASSLERTPYNEQFF TGTGCCAGCAGCTTAGAAAGGACTCCCTACAATGAGCAGTTCTTC
TRBJ2-5 - many TRBV12-3/TRBV12-4 CASSVSETQYF TGTGCCAGCAGTGTTTCAGAGACCCAGTACTTC
TRBJ2-1 - - TRBV30 CAWSLSGVDEQLF TGTGCCTGGAGTCTGTCAGGGGTCGATGAGCAGCTCTTC
TRBJ2-1 - many TRBV2 CASKRNRPSYNEQFF TGTGCCAGCAAACGGAACAGGCCTTCCTACAATGAGCAGTTCTTC
TRBJ1-4 TRBD1 - TRBV3-1 CASSQNSGGEKLFF TGTGCCAGCAGCCAAAACTCAGGGGGTGAAAAACTGTTTTTT
TRBJ2-1 - many TRBV29-1 CSATEGGSYNEQFF TGCAGCGCCACAGAGGGGGGCTCCTACAATGAGCAGTTCTTC
TRBJ2-7 TRBD1 - TRBV3-1 CASSPSDRGTYEQYF TGTGCCAGCAGCCCCTCGGACAGGGGAACCTACGAGCAGTACTTC
TRBJ2-1 - many TRBV19 CASSQGPEQFF TGTGCCAGTAGTCAGGGACCTGAGCAGTTCTTC
TRBJ2-1 TRBD2 few TRBV5-6 CASSGSGSSYNEQFF TGTGCCAGCAGCGGTAGCGGGAGCTCCTACAATGAGCAGTTCTTC
TRBJ2-1 - many TRBV9 CASSVAGSIEQFF TGTGCCAGCAGCGTAGCGGGGTCTATTGAGCAGTTCTTC
TRBJ1-1 TRBD1 - TRBV30 CAWSLGRLQGIGTEAFF TGTGCCTGGAGTCTTGGAAGACTACAGGGGATTGGGACTGAAGCTTTCTTT
TRBJ2-1 - - TRBV7-3 CASSPAPTNEQFF TGTGCCAGCAGCCCCGCGCCGACCAATGAGCAGTTCTTC
TRBJ1-2 TRBD1 many TRBV28 CASIQGAFGYTF TGTGCCAGCATACAGGGGGCCTTTGGCTACACCTTC
TRBJ2-2 - few TRBV28 CASSPLSRDAGELFF TGTGCCAGCAGCCCATTATCGAGGGACGCCGGGGAGCTGTTTTTT
TRBJ2-7 - medium-sized TRBV19 CASSMAHLDYEQYF TGTGCCAGTAGTATGGCACACTTGGACTACGAGCAGTACTTC